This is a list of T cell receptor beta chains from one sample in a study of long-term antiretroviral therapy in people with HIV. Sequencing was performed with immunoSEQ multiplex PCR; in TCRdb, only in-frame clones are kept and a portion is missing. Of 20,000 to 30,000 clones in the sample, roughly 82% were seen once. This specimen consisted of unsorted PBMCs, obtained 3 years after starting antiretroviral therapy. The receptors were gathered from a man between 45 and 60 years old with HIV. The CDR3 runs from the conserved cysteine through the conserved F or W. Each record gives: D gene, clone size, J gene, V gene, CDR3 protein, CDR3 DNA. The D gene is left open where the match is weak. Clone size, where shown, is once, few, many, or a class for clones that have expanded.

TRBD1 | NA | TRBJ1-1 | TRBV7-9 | CASSLVGDSYEAFF | TGTGCCAGCAGCTTAGTGGGGGACAGCTATGAAGCTTTCTTT
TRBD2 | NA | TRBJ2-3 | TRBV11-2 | CASSQLAGGPRDTQYF | TGTGCCAGCAGCCAACTAGCGGGGGGGCCGAGGGATACGCAGTATTTT
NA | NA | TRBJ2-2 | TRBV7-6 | CASSRATERNTGELFF | TGTGCCAGCAGCAGGGCCACGGAGAGGAACACCGGGGAGCTGTTTTTT
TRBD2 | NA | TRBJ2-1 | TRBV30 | CAWTGWSGGRISDEQFF | TGTGCCTGGACAGGGTGGTCGGGGGGACGGATCTCGGATGAGCAGTTCTTC
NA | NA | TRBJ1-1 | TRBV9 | CASSLGGSTEAFF | TGTGCCAGCAGCCTCGGAGGGAGCACTGAAGCTTTCTTT
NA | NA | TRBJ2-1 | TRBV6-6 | CASSYVRHEQFF | TGTGCCAGCAGTTACGTGAGGCATGAGCAGTTCTTC
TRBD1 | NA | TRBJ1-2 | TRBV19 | CASSTRGTGNGYTF | TGTGCCAGTAGTACGAGAGGGACAGGGAACGGCTACACCTTC
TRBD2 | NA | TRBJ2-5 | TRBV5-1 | CASSQRARTSGSHQETQYF | TGCGCCAGCAGCCAGCGGGCCCGGACTAGCGGGAGCCACCAAGAGACCCAGTACTTC
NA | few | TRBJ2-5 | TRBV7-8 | CASSSRQTQETQYF | TGTGCCAGCAGCTCCAGACAGACTCAAGAGACCCAGTACTTC
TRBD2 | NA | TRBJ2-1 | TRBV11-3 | CASSSGAGAHNEQFF | TGTGCCAGCAGCTCGGGTGCGGGAGCCCACAATGAGCAGTTCTTC
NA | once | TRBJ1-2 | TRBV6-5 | CASRGGSTYGYTF | TGTGCCAGCAGGGGGGGCTCGACCTACGGCTACACCTTC
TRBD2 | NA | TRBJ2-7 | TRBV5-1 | CASSLEAGANEQYF | TGCGCCAGCAGCTTGGAAGCGGGAGCCAACGAGCAGTACTTC
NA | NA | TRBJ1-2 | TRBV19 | CASRLVGNGYTF | TGTGCCAGTAGATTAGTGGGGAATGGCTACACCTTC
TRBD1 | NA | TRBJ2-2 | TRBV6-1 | CASSVGTDYGELFF | TGTGCCAGCAGTGTAGGGACAGATTACGGGGAGCTGTTTTTT
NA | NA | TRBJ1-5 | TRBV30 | CAWNNTTNQPQHF | TGTGCCTGGAACAACACTACCAATCAGCCCCAGCATTTT
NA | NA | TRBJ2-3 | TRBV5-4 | CASSLVGGSTDTQYF | TGTGCCAGCAGCTTGGTCGGGGGAAGCACAGATACGCAGTATTTT
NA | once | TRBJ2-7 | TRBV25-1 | CASRGIGYEQYF | TGTGCCAGTCGAGGGATAGGTTACGAGCAGTACTTC
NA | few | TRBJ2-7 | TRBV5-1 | CASIPGQAREQYF | TGCGCCAGCATCCCCGGGCAGGCAAGAGAGCAGTACTTC
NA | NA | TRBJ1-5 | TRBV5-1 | CASSPLGSARNQPQHF | TGCGCCAGCAGTCCCCTTGGGTCCGCCCGAAATCAGCCCCAGCATTTT
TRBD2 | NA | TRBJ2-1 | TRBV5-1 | CASSFGTSSEQFF | TGCGCCAGCAGCTTTGGGACTAGCTCTGAGCAGTTCTTC
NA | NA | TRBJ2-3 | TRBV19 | CASSLLGPFTDTQYF | TGTGCCAGTAGTCTTTTGGGACCTTTCACAGATACGCAGTATTTT
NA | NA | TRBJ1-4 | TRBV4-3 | CASSQGLGRQGTNEKLFF | TGCGCCAGCAGCCAAGGACTAGGACGCCAGGGAACTAATGAAAAACTGTTTTTT
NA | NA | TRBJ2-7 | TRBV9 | CASSSGQGLGEQYF | TGTGCCAGCAGCTCGGGACAAGGCCTTGGAGAGCAGTACTTC
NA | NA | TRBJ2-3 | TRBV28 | CASRPTGRTDTQYF | TGTGCCAGCAGGCCAACAGGACGCACAGATACGCAGTATTTT
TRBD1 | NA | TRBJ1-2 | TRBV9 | CASSEGTANYGYTF | TGTGCCAGCAGCGAGGGGACAGCTAACTATGGCTACACCTTC
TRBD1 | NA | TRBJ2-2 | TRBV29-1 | CSASRTGDVGELFF | TGCAGCGCGTCCAGGACAGGGGATGTCGGGGAGCTGTTTTTT
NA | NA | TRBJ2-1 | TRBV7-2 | CASSLAGAGINEQFF | TGTGCCAGCAGCTTAGCGGGAGCCGGGATCAATGAGCAGTTCTTC
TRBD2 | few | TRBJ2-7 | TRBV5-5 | CASSDRLAGVYEQYF | TGTGCCAGCAGCGATAGACTAGCGGGGGTCTACGAGCAGTACTTC
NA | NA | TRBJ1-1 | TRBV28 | CASSLTRANTEAFF | TGTGCCAGCAGTTTAACCAGGGCGAACACTGAAGCTTTCTTT
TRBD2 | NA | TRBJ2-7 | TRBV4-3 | CASSQGLDLHEQYF | TGCGCCAGCAGCCAGGGACTAGATCTCCACGAGCAGTACTTC
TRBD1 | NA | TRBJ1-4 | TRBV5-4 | CASSLETGGRFGEKLFF | TGTGCCAGCAGCTTGGAGACAGGGGGCCGGTTTGGTGAAAAACTGTTTTTT
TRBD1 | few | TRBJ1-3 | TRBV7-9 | CASSNGQGYGNTIYF | TGTGCCAGCAGCAACGGACAGGGGTACGGAAACACCATATATTTT
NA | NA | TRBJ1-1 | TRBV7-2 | CASSFSGQSEAFF | TGTGCCAGCAGCTTTTCCGGACAGAGTGAAGCTTTCTTT
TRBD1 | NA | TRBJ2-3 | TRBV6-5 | CASSYWDRTSTDTQYF | TGTGCCAGCAGTTACTGGGACAGAACTAGCACAGATACGCAGTATTTT
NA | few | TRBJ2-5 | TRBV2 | CASSLGVQETQYF | TGTGCCAGCAGTCTCGGAGTCCAAGAGACCCAGTACTTC
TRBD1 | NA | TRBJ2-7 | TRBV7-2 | CASSPTGFAYEQYF | TGTGCCAGCAGCCCGACAGGGTTCGCCTACGAGCAGTACTTC
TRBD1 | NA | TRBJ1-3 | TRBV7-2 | CASSLALTGVAGNTIYF | TGTGCCAGCAGCTTAGCCTTGACAGGGGTTGCCGGAAACACCATATATTTT
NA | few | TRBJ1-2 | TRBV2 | CASTRVRGYTF | TGTGCCAGCACCAGGGTGCGAGGCTACACCTTC
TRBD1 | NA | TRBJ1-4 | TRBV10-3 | CAISPSTGSREKLFF | TGTGCCATCAGCCCTTCGACAGGGAGTCGCGAAAAACTGTTTTTT
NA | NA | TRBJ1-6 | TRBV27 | CASSLSLSQNSPLHF | TGTGCCAGCAGTTTATCCTTATCCCAGAATTCACCCCTCCACTTT
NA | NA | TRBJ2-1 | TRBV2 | CASSDPGDRYNEQFF | TGTGCCAGCAGTGATCCAGGGGATCGTTACAATGAGCAGTTCTTC
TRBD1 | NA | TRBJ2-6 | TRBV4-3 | CASRKDRVTSGANVLTF | TGCGCCAGCAGAAAGGACAGGGTTACCTCTGGGGCCAACGTCCTGACTTTC
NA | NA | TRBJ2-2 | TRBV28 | CASSHRSFVTGELFF | TGTGCCAGCAGCCACAGGAGCTTCGTCACCGGGGAGCTGTTTTTT
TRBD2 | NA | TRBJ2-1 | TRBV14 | CASSRNLLAEQFF | TGTGCCAGCAGCCGGAACCTACTAGCGGAGCAGTTCTTC
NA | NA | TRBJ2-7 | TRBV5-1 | CASSSPPAATTPYEQYF | TGCGCCAGCAGCTCTCCCCCTGCAGCGACGACCCCCTACGAGCAGTACTTC
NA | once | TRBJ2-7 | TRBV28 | CASSSLYEQYF | TGTGCCAGCAGCTCCCTATACGAGCAGTACTTC